The present entry profiles one T cell receptor (beta chain) with its context. As yet, its antigen is unknown. Measured with immunoSEQ multiplex PCR; TCRdb has only the in-frame clones, and not every one. The table includes some 130,000 clones, 85% to 95% detected once. CDR3 size: 16 residues. CDR1 is SEHNR and CDR2 is FQNEAQ in the germline V gene (reference sequence). Trimming removed 5 bases from V and 6 bases from J; junction bases left unmatched: 9. This sample is drawn from a study of graft-versus-host responses after intestinal transplantation. Overall study context: Multivisceral, liver-intestinal, or isolated intestinal transplants were performed in recipients.

Study findings and constraints: GvH clones detected in recipient marrow included some appearing first in ileum or blood. Across patients carrying graft-donor T cell macrochimerism, allografts held high graft-versus-host to host-versus-graft clonal ratios. There was an association between peak levels of circulating GvH clones and early post-transplant HvG declines.

This TCR derives from a human donor who received an intestinal transplant. The chain employs TRBV7-9 and TRBJ2-1; 11 bases line up with TRBD1. The sequencing used unstimulated CD4+ T cells sorted from spleen or lymph node cells, collected before intestinal transplant. CDR3 in amino acids: CASSPQSGTGGNEQFF. The CDR3 DNA reads as TGTGCCAGCAGCCCACAGTCGGGGACAGGGGGCAATGAGCAGTTCTTC.